Shown below are 18 T cell receptor beta chains from a single sample sequenced in a study of shared clonotypes between healthy human individuals. Sequencing was performed with immunoSEQ multiplex PCR; in TCRdb, only in-frame clones are kept and a portion is missing. The sample has 90,000 to 130,000 clones; 68% are singletons. The sample was memory CD8+ T cells sorted from blood. Subset described: CD45RO+ cells pooled with CCR7-negative TemRA cells. The receptors were gathered from a woman aged 25 to 39 in good health.

J is TRBJ1-5 and V is TRBV19, with D possibly matching TRBD1 (6 bases). This CDR3 region has 16 residues. Per germline, CDR1 LNHDA and CDR2 SQIVND (reference sequence). The V and J ends lost 5 bases and 0 bases respectively, with 14 bases between them. CDR3 amino acids: CASSYHGQNSNQPQHF. As DNA, the CDR3 is TGTGCCAGTAGTTACCACGGACAGAATAGCAATCAGCCCCAGCATTTT. Using reference TRBV19 and TRBJ1-5 for the parts outside the CDR3, the full variable domain is DGGITQSPKYLFRKEGQNVTLSCEQNLNHDAMYWYRQDPGQGLRLIYYSQIVNDFQKGDIAEGYSVSREKKESFPLTVTSAQKNPTAFYLCASSYHGQNSNQPQHFGDGTRLSIL.

This chain links TRBV6-4 with TRBJ1-2; maybe TRBD1 (5 bases). Germline loops: CDR1 MRHNA, CDR2 SNTAGT. This CDR3 spans 14 amino acids. V lost 2 bases and J lost 6, with 13 bases in between. CDR3 nucleotides: TGTGCCAGCAGTGACCGAGCCGAAGGGGATGGCTACACCTTC. Amino acids: CASSDRAEGDGYTF.

This clone appeared a single time. The gene calls are TRBV18 and TRBJ1-5, with a tentative D call TRBD1 (6 bases). V was clipped by 1 base and J by 4 bases, with 11 bases between them. This CDR3 contains 15 residues. The germline gives CDR1 KGHSH, CDR2 LQKENI. As DNA, the CDR3 is TGTGCCAGCTCACCACACAGGGATCAAAATCAGCCCCAGCATTTT. This translates into CASSPHRDQNQPQHF.

This clone was counted a single time. The genes are TRBV19 and TRBJ2-1; 11 bases line up with TRBD1. The V gene end was trimmed by 5 bases and the J gene end by 4 bases; junction bases not matched to a gene: 7. Germline values: CDR1 LNHDA, CDR2 SQIVND (reference sequence). There are 16 residues in the CDR3. The CDR3 protein is CASSGTGGAPYNEQFF. CDR3 coding DNA: TGTGCCAGTAGTGGGACAGGGGGGGCCCCGTACAATGAGCAGTTCTTC.

J is TRBJ2-1 and V is TRBV27, with 11 bases that match TRBD2. Germline loops: CDR1 MNHEY, CDR2 SMNVEV (reference sequence). The trim removed 5 bases at V and 4 bases at J, leaving 4 bases unmatched. This CDR3 region has 15 residues. DNA for the CDR3: TGTGCCAGCAGTGGCGGGACTAGCGGTTACAATGAGCAGTTCTTC. Protein product: CASSGGTSGYNEQFF.

The gene calls are TRBV19 and TRBJ2-1; D not certain. With 3 bases removed from V and 7 bases from J, the gap between germline ends came to 10 bases. In germline, CDR1 is LNHDA, CDR2 SQIVND (reference sequence). The CDR3 totals 13 residues. The CDR3 is CASSIWAANEQFF. CDR3 nucleotides: TGTGCCAGTAGTATTTGGGCAGCTAATGAGCAGTTCTTC.

This clone was seen a handful of times. DNA of the CDR3: TGTGCCAGTAGTATAAGGGGCCCACAGAACAATCAGCCCCAGCATTTT. Its protein product is CASSIRGPQNNQPQHF. V and J are TRBV19 and TRBJ1-5; a weak D match, TRBD1 (5 bases). CDR1 is LNHDA and CDR2 is SQIVND in the germline V gene (reference sequence). The CDR3 consists of 16 residues. V lost 2 bases and J lost 3, with 14 bases in between.

The V gene is TRBV5-4, the J gene TRBJ2-7; 10 nucleotides line up with TRBD1. The CDR3 spans 15 residues. The germline gives CDR1 SGHNT, CDR2 YYREEE (reference sequence). The V segment lost 5 bases and the J segment 2 bases; nucleotides outside the gene matches: 7. CDR3 nucleotides: TGTGCCAGCAGGCGCGACAGGGGGCTCGCCTACGAGCAGTACTTC. Protein: CASRRDRGLAYEQYF.

The gene calls are TRBV27 and TRBJ1-1; the match to TRBD1 covers 7 bases. This CDR3 has 15 amino acids. Germline CDR1 is MNHEY and CDR2 is SMNVEV (reference sequence). Trimming cost V 4 bases and J 1 base; bases outside gene matches: 6. CDR3 coding DNA: TGTGCCAGCAGTTCCCCGACAGGGAGGAACACTGAAGCTTTCTTT. Translated, it gives CASSSPTGRNTEAFF.

In DNA, the CDR3 is TGCGCCAGCAGCCCGGCAGGGAAATCCTACGAGCAGTACTTC. This sequence encodes CASSPAGKSYEQYF. V and J are TRBV5-1 and TRBJ2-7, with D tentatively TRBD1 (5 bases). This CDR3 is 14 amino acids long. Germline loops: CDR1 SGHRS, CDR2 YFSETQ. Trimming removed 4 bases at V and 1 base at J, with 12 bases between.

J is TRBJ1-1 and V is TRBV29-1; 8 nucleotides agree with TRBD1. There are 12 residues in the CDR3. Unmatched junction bases numbered 2, after V lost 6 bases and J lost 2 bases. From germline, CDR1 is SQVTM and CDR2 ANQGSEA. The CDR3, as DNA: TGCAGCGTGGGGACAGGTAACACTGAAGCTTTCTTT. This codes for CSVGTGNTEAFF. The entire variable domain, with the rest obtained from reference TRBV29-1 and TRBJ1-1, is as follows: SAVISQKPSRDICQRGTSLTIQCQVDSQVTMMFWYRQQPGQSLTLIATANQGSEATYESGFVIDKFPISRPNLTFSTLTVSNMSPEDSSIYLCSVGTGNTEAFFGQGTRLTVV.

The table lists this clone with many counts. The V and J genes are TRBV6-6 and TRBJ1-2; 9 bases are a match to TRBD1. The CDR3 totals 14 residues. J gave up 7 bases and V 6 bases, and 9 bases lay outside the gene matches. Germline V gene sequence: CDR1 MNHNY, CDR2 SVGAGI (reference sequence). In DNA form, the CDR3 reads TGTGCCAGCAGCAGGGACAGGGAATTTGGTGGCTACACCTTC. This translates into CASSRDREFGGYTF.

This clone has just one count. The J gene is TRBJ2-7, the V gene TRBV4-1; no firm D call. The CDR3 has 14 amino acids. V was shortened by 2 bases and J by 2 bases, with 10 bases between the two germline ends. Germline-derived CDR1 and CDR2 are MGHRA and YSYEKL. The CDR3 spells CASSQLGFPYEQYF. The CDR3 DNA reads TGCGCCAGCAGCCAACTGGGTTTCCCCTACGAGCAGTACTTC.

This clone appeared many times. CDR3 nucleotides: TGTGCCAGCAGTCCCGACGGCTACGAGCAGTACTTC. Its translation is CASSPDGYEQYF. The chain carries TRBV27 and TRBJ2-7; D remains ambiguous. Trimming stripped 5 bases from V and 3 bases from J, with 8 bases between. Germline V CDR1 and CDR2: MNHEY, SMNVEV (reference sequence). The CDR3 loop spans 12 amino acids.

The chain joins TRBV5-4 to TRBJ2-2, with 8 bases identical to TRBD1. Germline V gene sequence: CDR1 SGHNT, CDR2 YYREEE (reference sequence). CDR3 size: 13 residues. V lost 7 bases and J lost 6; bases outside the gene matches: 5. The CDR3 coding sequence is TGTGCCAGCTCAGAGGACAGGGCCGGGGAGCTGTTTTTT. Translating it yields CASSEDRAGELFF.

This clone was recorded only once. Other DNA sequences from this sample encode an identical CDR3 as well. DNA for the CDR3: TGCGCCAGCAGCTTGGGGACAGTCGGAAACACCATATATTTT. Protein product: CASSLGTVGNTIYF. The chain combines TRBV5-1 with TRBJ1-3, with a tentative D call TRBD1 (6 bases). Trimming took off 0 bases at V and 4 bases at J, with 8 bases between the two ends. CDR1 and CDR2 from the germline V gene are SGHRS and YFSETQ. The CDR3 has 14 residues.

In its sample, this clone was seen a few times. The chain joins TRBV9 to TRBJ2-7, with D tentatively TRBD2 (6 bases). Trimming removed 0 bases from V and 4 bases from J, with 14 bases in between. This CDR3 comprises 15 residues. CDR1 SGDLS and CDR2 YYNGEE come from the germline V gene. In DNA form, the CDR3 reads TGTGCCAGCAGCGTAGACCCGGGACTTGAATACGAGCAGTACTTC. Protein sequence: CASSVDPGLEYEQYF.

This chain's CDR3 is CASSEEGATYNEQFF. CDR3 in DNA: TGTGCCAGCAGTGAGGAAGGGGCTACCTACAATGAGCAGTTCTTC. The gene calls are TRBV25-1 and TRBJ2-1; D possibly corresponds to TRBD1 (5 bases). The CDR3 is 15 residues long. V was shortened by 3 bases and J by 2 bases, with 11 bases between the two germline ends. Germline CDR1 MGHDK, CDR2 SYGVNS.